Following are 6 T cell receptor beta chains from one sample sequenced in a study of post-analysis software for immune sequencing data. General observations from the study: Comparison of patients with controls showed five TRBV segments more frequent in patients, TRBV5-6, TRBV5-1 and TRBV20-1 among them.

Each TCR beta cDNA library carried unique molecular identifiers. TCRdb independently ran MiXCR on the PCR reads; one entry per CDR3 protein. The sample gives about 460,000 distinct CDR3 sequences, 45% of which show up once; 9% to 13% is in the top ten. Which antigens these TCRs recognize remains unknown. The sequenced material came from blood. Receptor source: a girl under 18 with multiple sclerosis.

This clonotype was counted once. This chain uses TRBV6-2 or TRBV6-3 with TRBJ1-4, with 8 bases lining up with TRBD1. Germline V gene lookup returns CDR1 MNHEY and CDR2 SVGEGT. The CDR3 runs 13 residues. Trimming at V came to 8 bases and at J to 8 bases, leaving 7 bases not matched to a gene. The CDR3 is CASHRQGNEKLFF. CDR3 nucleotides: TGTGCCAGCCACCGACAGGGGAACGAAAAACTGTTTTTT.

The chain uses TRBV28 and TRBJ2-7; TRBD1 matches 9 bases. V trimming: 8 bases; J trimming: 5 bases; junction bases outside the gene matches: 10. Germline V gives CDR1 MDHEN, CDR2 SYDVKM. The CDR3 consists of 14 residues. CDR3 residues: CASRNRGQTNEQYF. The DNA for the CDR3 is TGTGCCAGCCGGAACAGGGGGCAAACGAACGAGCAGTACTTC.

About this clonotype: One base away lies a much larger clone, so this may be a sequencing read error. The V call is TRBV20-1, the J call TRBJ2-7; D call uncertain. Germline V gene data show CDR1 as DFQATT and CDR2 as SNEGSKA (reference sequence). The CDR3 is 11 amino acids. Here the CDR3 DNA reads TGCGGTGCTGGCCTCTCCTACGAGCAGTACTTC. This codes for CGAGLSYEQYF.

This clonotype was seen a few times. The J gene is TRBJ2-4, the V gene TRBV7-9; a weak D match, TRBD1 (6 bases). The J call may be incorrect, as the DNA end agrees better with TRBJ2-7. The CDR3 is made up of 16 amino acids. CDR1 is SEHNR, CDR2 FQNEAQ, per germline (reference sequence). CDR3 sequence (DNA): TGTGCCAGCAGCTTAGTGTTACAGGGCAAATTCTACGAGCAGTACTTC. Translation: CASSLVLQGKFYEQYF.

This clonotype has more than one count but fewer than ten. The chain joins TRBV7-2 to TRBJ2-5, with unresolved D. Germline CDR1 and CDR2: SGHTA and FQGNSA. The V end was cut by 5 bases, the J end by 4 bases, with 11 bases between. The CDR3 runs to 13 residues. The CDR3 DNA follows: TGTGCCAGCAGCCCCAGTCCCCCAGAGACCCAGTACTTC. It translates to CASSPSPPETQYF.

The V gene is TRBV7-2, the J gene TRBJ1-1; 7 nucleotides match TRBD1. The V gene end was trimmed by 5 bases and the J gene end by 0 bases; junction bases not matched to a gene: 3. The CDR3 sequence is 14 residues long. In germline, CDR1 is SGHTA, CDR2 FQGNSA. The DNA of the CDR3 is TGTGCCAGCAGCCCGACAGGGATGAACACTGAAGCTTTCTTT. It codes for CASSPTGMNTEAFF.